The next 14 T cell receptor beta chains were all read from a single sample in a study of T cells after yellow fever vaccination. TCRdb reanalysed the 5' RACE reads using MiXCR and keeps one entry per CDR3 protein. The sample consists of 170,000 or so distinct CDR3 sequences, approximately 6.2% of them appearing once. The sample was CD4+ T cells sorted from PBMCs, taken on the day of the first yellow fever vaccination. These TCRs come from a man younger than 35 who received the YFV17D yellow fever vaccine.

The chain couples TRBV19 to TRBJ2-7; 11 bases agree with TRBD1. Trimming cost V 5 bases and J 2 bases; bases outside gene matches: 11. The CDR3 length is 17 residues. Germline V gene data show CDR1 as LNHDA and CDR2 as SQIVND (reference sequence). CDR3 sequence (DNA): TGTGCCAGTAGTGGAGCCCTCGGGACAGGGGGGGCCTACGAGCAGTACTTC. Translating gives CASSGALGTGGAYEQYF.

This clonotype was counted ten times or more. The chain joins TRBV11-2 to TRBJ2-7, with TRBD1 matching 9 bases. The junction had 1 base not matched to a gene; V was cut back by 1 base and J by 0 bases. The germline V gene encodes CDR1 SGHAT and CDR2 FQNNGV. CDR3 length: 15 amino acids. CDR3 bases: TGTGCCAGCAGCTTAGCGACAGGGGGCTCCTACGAGCAGTACTTC. Its translation is CASSLATGGSYEQYF. The complete variable domain, with remaining parts taken from reference TRBV11-2 and TRBJ2-7, reads EAGVAQSPRYKIIEKRQSVAFWCNPISGHATLYWYQQILGQGPKLLIQFQNNGVVDDSQLPKDRFSAERLKGVDSTLKIQPAKLEDSAVYLCASSLATGGSYEQYFGPGTRLTVT.

V and J are TRBV18 and TRBJ1-2; D is undetermined. Germline V gene sequence: CDR1 KGHSH, CDR2 LQKENI. Trimming removed 5 bases from V and 4 bases from J, with 14 bases in between. This CDR3 contains 14 residues. CDR3 residues: CASSDRTRAYGYTF. The CDR3 nucleotides read TGTGCCAGCTCAGACCGGACTCGGGCCTATGGCTACACCTTC.

As for this clonotype: This may stem from a read error, because a much larger clone lies one nucleotide away. No conserved phenylalanine or tryptophan is present at the end of the CDR3, so a read error is the likely explanation. This rearrangement joins TRBV5-4 to TRBJ2-5; no definite D call. Deletions cut 1 base from V and 2 bases from J, with 12 bases between. Germline loops: CDR1 SGHNT, CDR2 YYREEE (reference sequence). This CDR3 has 15 residues. CDR3 nucleotides: TGTGCCAGCAGCTTGCCGTCGGGTCCTCAAGAGACCCAGTACTAC. This gives the protein CASSLPSGPQETQYY.

The sample holds a few counts of this clonotype. V is TRBV5-4 and J is TRBJ2-3; unclear D gene. Germline V CDR1 and CDR2: SGHNT, YYREEE (reference sequence). Trimming took off 0 bases at V and 5 bases at J, with 10 bases between the two ends. This CDR3 spans 14 amino acids. Written as DNA, the CDR3 is TGTGCCAGCAGCTTGGCCGGCAATGTAGATACGCAGTATTTT. Encoded protein: CASSLAGNVDTQYF.

This clonotype was counted between two and nine times. Written as DNA, the CDR3 is TGTGCCAGCAGTGAACGGGGGGCGGTTTTCGATCAGCCCCAGCATTTT. Protein product: CASSERGAVFDQPQHF. The chain carries TRBV6-1 and TRBJ1-5; D may be TRBD1 (6 bases). The V and J ends lost 2 bases and 5 bases respectively, with 16 bases between them. Germline V gene lookup returns CDR1 MNHNS and CDR2 SASEGT. The length of the CDR3 is 16 residues.

This clonotype has at least ten counts. This rearrangement joins TRBV7-8 to TRBJ2-1; TRBD2 is a possible D gene (6 bases). Germline CDR1 is SGHVS and CDR2 is FQNEAQ. Trimming cost V 4 bases and J 2 bases, with 15 bases left between them. CDR3 length equals 16 residues. The chain's CDR3 is CASSSMGGWAYNEQFF. CDR3 DNA sequence: TGTGCCAGCAGCTCCATGGGGGGTTGGGCCTACAATGAGCAGTTCTTC.

This clonotype has just a few counts. The chain has TRBV15 and TRBJ1-2; D possibly corresponds to TRBD1 (5 bases). CDR3 length: 13 amino acids. V was trimmed by 1 base and J by 6 bases, leaving 9 bases between them. Germline-derived CDR1 and CDR2 are LNHNV and YYDKDF (reference sequence). CDR3 residues: CATSRAQGHGYTF. CDR3 nucleotides: TGTGCCACCAGCAGAGCTCAGGGACATGGCTACACCTTC.

This clonotype has at least ten counts. The rearrangement uses TRBV11-2 and TRBJ2-7; D gene ambiguous. Germline V gives CDR1 SGHAT, CDR2 FQNNGV. The ends were cut back, 8 bases at V and 3 bases at J, with 17 bases in the middle. This CDR3 region has 14 residues. The CDR3, as DNA: TGTGCCAGCTTAAAAAGCCCCGCTAGCTACGAGCAGTACGTC. Its translation is CASLKSPASYEQYV.

As regards this clonotype: Since the CDR3 does not end with the conserved phenylalanine or tryptophan, this likely comes from a read error. The J gene is TRBJ2-7, the V gene TRBV5-6; 8 bases are shared with TRBD1. Looked up from germline, CDR1 is SGHDT and CDR2 is YYEEEE. The CDR3 consists of 16 residues. J gave up 3 bases and V 0 bases, and 8 bases lay outside the gene matches. The CDR3 reads CASSLGLTGAYYEQYA. The DNA of the CDR3 is TGTGCCAGCAGCTTGGGGCTGACAGGGGCCTACTACGAGCAGTACGCC.

This clonotype was detected a few times. The chain is built from TRBV5-1 and TRBJ2-3; perhaps TRBD2 as D (5 bases). V lost 0 bases to trimming and J lost 5 bases, with 10 bases between them. Germline V lookup: CDR1 SGHRS, CDR2 YFSETQ. CDR3 length: 14 residues. The CDR3 here is CASSLAGVEDTQYF. The DNA of the CDR3 is TGCGCCAGCAGCTTGGCCGGGGTCGAAGATACGCAGTATTTT.

This clonotype was seen a few times. The rearrangement uses TRBV7-8 and TRBJ2-3, with 8 positions matching TRBD2. V lost 5 bases to trimming and J lost 5 bases; unmatched junction nucleotides: 9. This CDR3 contains 15 residues. Germline V lookup: CDR1 SGHVS, CDR2 FQNEAQ. The DNA for the CDR3 is TGTGCCAGCAGCATACTAGCGGTTCGGCAAGATACGCAGTATTTT. The encoded protein is CASSILAVRQDTQYF.

The table lists this clonotype with many counts. The rearrangement links TRBV7-2 to TRBJ2-1; 9 nucleotides match TRBD2. The CDR3 spans 17 residues. Germline loops: CDR1 SGHTA, CDR2 FQGNSA. Trimming at V came to 5 bases and at J to 0 bases, leaving 8 bases not matched to a gene. In DNA form, the CDR3 reads TGTGCCAGCAGCCAGCTTAGCGGGAGCAGCTCCTACAATGAGCAGTTCTTC. Its protein is CASSQLSGSSSYNEQFF.

There are many counts of this clonotype. This chain joins TRBV6-2 or TRBV6-3 and TRBJ1-1; tentative D call: TRBD1 (6 bases). CDR1 is MNHEY and CDR2 is SVGEGT in the germline V gene. Trimming shortened V by 6 bases and J by 6 bases, and 26 bases separated the two germline ends. The CDR3 runs to 17 residues. The CDR3 region is CASRPFTGKGLMAEAFF. CDR3 DNA sequence: TGTGCCAGCAGACCCTTTACAGGGAAAGGCTTAATGGCTGAAGCTTTCTTT.